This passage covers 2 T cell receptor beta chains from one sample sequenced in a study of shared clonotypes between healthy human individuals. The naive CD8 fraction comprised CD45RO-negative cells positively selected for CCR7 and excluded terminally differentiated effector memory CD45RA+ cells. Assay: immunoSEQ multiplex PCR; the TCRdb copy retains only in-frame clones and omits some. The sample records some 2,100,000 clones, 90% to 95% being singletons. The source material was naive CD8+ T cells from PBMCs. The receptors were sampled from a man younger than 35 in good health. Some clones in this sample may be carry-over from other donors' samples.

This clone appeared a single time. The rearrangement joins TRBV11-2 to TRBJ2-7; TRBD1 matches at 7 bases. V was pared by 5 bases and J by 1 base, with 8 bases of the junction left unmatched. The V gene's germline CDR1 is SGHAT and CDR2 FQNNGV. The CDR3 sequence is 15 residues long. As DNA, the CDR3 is TGTGCCAGCAGCACTACCCGACAGGGATCCTACGAGCAGTACTTC. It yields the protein CASSTTRQGSYEQYF.

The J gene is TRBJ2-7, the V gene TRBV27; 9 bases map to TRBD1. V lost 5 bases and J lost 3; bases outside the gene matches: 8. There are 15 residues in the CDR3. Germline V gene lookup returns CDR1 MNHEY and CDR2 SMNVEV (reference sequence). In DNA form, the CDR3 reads TGTGCCAGCAGTCTCACAGGGGGCCCCTACTACGAGCAGTACTTC. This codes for CASSLTGGPYYEQYF.